Listed below are T cell receptor beta chains from one sample, sequenced in a study of blood T cell repertoires in COVID-19. The protocol was immunoSEQ multiplex PCR, while the TCRdb copy is restricted to in-frame clones and leaves out a portion. Among about 25,000 clones listed, just under 95% were seen once. The sequenced sample was peripheral blood. The receptors come from a human donor with active COVID-19. The donor label of this sample is uncertain. CDR3s include the opening cysteine and the closing phenylalanine or tryptophan. A D gene is named only where the DNA matches it firmly. The listing skips clone size in some rows; elsewhere it reads once, few, many or a size class.

D: .; V: TRBV30; size: .; J: TRBJ1-2; DNA: TGTGCCTGGAGTCAGGTTAACTATGGCTACACCTTC; CDR3: CAWSQVNYGYTF
D: TRBD1; V: TRBV10-3; size: .; J: TRBJ2-6; DNA: TGTGCCATCAGACCCGGGACAGGAACCAGCTCTGGGGCCAACGTCCTGACTTTC; CDR3: CAIRPGTGTSSGANVLTF
D: .; V: TRBV24-1; size: .; J: TRBJ2-7; DNA: TGTGCCACCAGTAGGGGGGAGGGGAGCCACGAGCAGTACTTC; CDR3: CATSRGEGSHEQYF
D: .; V: TRBV4-3; size: .; J: TRBJ2-7; DNA: TGCGCCAGCAGCCAAGATTTGGGTACAGGGCGGTACGAGCAGTACTTC; CDR3: CASSQDLGTGRYEQYF
D: TRBD2; V: TRBV5-1; size: .; J: TRBJ2-3; DNA: TGCGCCAGCAGCTTAGGCGGGGGAACAGATACGCAGTATTTT; CDR3: CASSLGGGTDTQYF
D: .; V: TRBV7-9; size: .; J: TRBJ2-7; DNA: TGTGCCAGCAGCTTAGAGGCTAGGACTTACGAGCAGTACTTC; CDR3: CASSLEARTYEQYF
D: .; V: TRBV11-2; size: .; J: TRBJ2-5; DNA: TGTGCCAGCAGCCCCCGAGGGACTGTTCAAGAGACCCAGTACTTC; CDR3: CASSPRGTVQETQYF
D: TRBD2; V: TRBV9; size: .; J: TRBJ2-7; DNA: TGTGCCAGCAGCGTAGGCAGGGAGGGCTACGAGCAGTACTTC; CDR3: CASSVGREGYEQYF
D: .; V: TRBV6-5; size: .; J: TRBJ1-3; DNA: TGTGCCAGCAGTTACCGGGGAGCTGGAAACACCATATATTTT; CDR3: CASSYRGAGNTIYF
D: TRBD2; V: TRBV28; size: .; J: TRBJ2-7; DNA: TGTGCCAGCAGTTCCCTGGGACTAGCGGGAGAGTACGAGCAGTACTTC; CDR3: CASSSLGLAGEYEQYF
D: TRBD1; V: TRBV6-5; size: .; J: TRBJ2-5; DNA: TGTGCCAGCAGGGGGGACAGCCGGTGGCAAGGGACCCAGTACTTC; CDR3: CASRGDSRWQGTQYF
D: .; V: TRBV5-1; size: .; J: TRBJ2-5; DNA: TGCGCCAGCAGCTTTGGGGGGAGTCAAGAGACCCAGTACTTC; CDR3: CASSFGGSQETQYF
D: TRBD1; V: TRBV7-2; size: .; J: TRBJ1-2; DNA: TGTGCCAGCAGCTCCCCACCAGGACAGGGGTTGGTCGGCTATGGCTACACCTTC; CDR3: CASSSPPGQGLVGYGYTF
D: .; V: TRBV5-6; size: .; J: TRBJ2-1; DNA: TGTGCCAGCAGCTTACGTAGCGGAGTCTACAATGAGCAGTTCTTC; CDR3: CASSLRSGVYNEQFF
D: .; V: TRBV12-3/TRBV12-4; size: .; J: TRBJ1-2; DNA: TGTGCCAGCAGTATCGAGGACTATGGCTACACCTTC; CDR3: CASSIEDYGYTF
D: TRBD1; V: TRBV7-6; size: .; J: TRBJ2-1; DNA: TGTGCCAGCAGCTTAGGGGGACAGGCGGAGCAGTTCTTC; CDR3: CASSLGGQAEQFF
D: TRBD2; V: TRBV6-6; size: .; J: TRBJ2-3; DNA: TGTGCCAGCAGTTCTGTGACTAGCGGGGTCCTAGATACGCAGTATTTT; CDR3: CASSSVTSGVLDTQYF
D: .; V: TRBV15; size: .; J: TRBJ2-7; DNA: TGTGCCACAGCCCCGGCAGGGCCCTTTAACGAGCAGTACTTC; CDR3: CATAPAGPFNEQYF
D: .; V: TRBV2; size: .; J: TRBJ1-5; DNA: TGTGCCAGTGGCACCGTCAGCAATCAGCCCCAGCATTTT; CDR3: CASGTVSNQPQHF
D: TRBD1; V: TRBV5-1; size: .; J: TRBJ1-6; DNA: TGCGCCAGCAGCCTCGGACAGGCTAACTGGTCCCTCCACTTT; CDR3: CASSLGQANWSLHF
D: TRBD1; V: TRBV5-8; size: .; J: TRBJ1-1; DNA: TGTGCCAGCAGCTTGTATATAGCAGGGGGGATGAACACTGAAGCTTTCTTT; CDR3: CASSLYIAGGMNTEAFF
D: .; V: TRBV5-1; size: .; J: TRBJ2-7; DNA: TGCGCCAGCAGTATGGGGGACACCTCCTACGAGCAGTACTTC; CDR3: CASSMGDTSYEQYF
D: .; V: TRBV5-8; size: .; J: TRBJ2-5; DNA: TGTGCCAGCAGCTGGGGACTCCAAGAGACCCAGTACTTC; CDR3: CASSWGLQETQYF
D: TRBD1; V: TRBV2; size: .; J: TRBJ1-2; DNA: TGTGCCAGCAGTGAGGACAGGAGCTATGGCTACACCTTC; CDR3: CASSEDRSYGYTF
D: .; V: TRBV29-1; size: .; J: TRBJ2-5; DNA: TGCAGCGTAATTCGGGACAACGTTCAAGAGACCCAGTACTTC; CDR3: CSVIRDNVQETQYF
D: .; V: TRBV15; size: .; J: TRBJ1-4; DNA: TGTGCCACCAGCAGAGATATTCCCCAGGGCCCGAATGAAAAACTGTTTTTT; CDR3: CATSRDIPQGPNEKLFF
D: .; V: TRBV7-8; size: .; J: TRBJ2-3; DNA: TGTGCCAGCAGCTTCGGGGGGCCCGCGGATACGCAGTATTTT; CDR3: CASSFGGPADTQYF
D: TRBD1; V: TRBV7-9; size: .; J: TRBJ2-6; DNA: TGTGCCAGCAGCTTGACAGGGCCTGGGGCCAACGTCCTGACTTTC; CDR3: CASSLTGPGANVLTF
D: .; V: TRBV6-1; size: .; J: TRBJ1-2; DNA: TGTGCCAGCAGTGAAATGAGGGTCGCGAACTATGGCTACACCTTC; CDR3: CASSEMRVANYGYTF
D: TRBD1; V: TRBV2; size: once; J: TRBJ1-1; DNA: TGTGCCAGCAGCCGACAGGGCTTCGGGAACACTGAAGCTTTCTTT; CDR3: CASSRQGFGNTEAFF
D: .; V: TRBV4-2; size: .; J: TRBJ2-2; DNA: TGTGCCAGCAGCCAAAGGGCCCCCGGGGGAGTGAACACCGGGGAGCTGTTTTTT; CDR3: CASSQRAPGGVNTGELFF
D: TRBD1; V: TRBV2; size: .; J: TRBJ2-7; DNA: TGTGCCAGCAGCAGAGGACGACAGGGTGGGGCCTACGAGCAGTACTTC; CDR3: CASSRGRQGGAYEQYF
D: .; V: TRBV28; size: .; J: TRBJ2-3; DNA: TGTGCCAGCAGTGTGGGAGGAGCGGCTAGCACAGATACGCAGTATTTT; CDR3: CASSVGGAASTDTQYF
D: .; V: TRBV7-9; size: .; J: TRBJ2-7; DNA: TGTGCCAGCAGCTTATCCAGTATCGAGCAGTACTTC; CDR3: CASSLSSIEQYF
D: TRBD2; V: TRBV4-2; size: .; J: TRBJ2-1; DNA: TGTGCCAGCAGCCACCCCCCCGGGACTAGCGGAAACAATGAGCAGTTCTTC; CDR3: CASSHPPGTSGNNEQFF
D: .; V: TRBV10-1; size: .; J: TRBJ2-1; DNA: TGCGCCAGCAGTGTTGACAGCTCCTACAATGAGCAGTTCTTC; CDR3: CASSVDSSYNEQFF
D: TRBD2; V: TRBV19; size: .; J: TRBJ2-1; DNA: TGTGCCAGTAGTATGCTAGCGGGAGACCATGAGCAATTCTTC; CDR3: CASSMLAGDHEQFF
D: TRBD2; V: TRBV10-3; size: .; J: TRBJ2-1; DNA: TGTGCCATCAGGCCGACTAGCGAGACCTACAATGAGCAGTTCTTC; CDR3: CAIRPTSETYNEQFF
D: TRBD2; V: TRBV24-1; size: .; J: TRBJ2-3; DNA: TGTGCCACCAGTGAGCGGACTAGCGGGAGGGGGAATACGCAGTATTTT; CDR3: CATSERTSGRGNTQYF
D: TRBD1; V: TRBV30; size: .; J: TRBJ1-1; DNA: TGTGCCTGGATGAGGACAGGGGGCTCTTCTGAAGCTTTCTTT; CDR3: CAWMRTGGSSEAFF
D: TRBD2; V: TRBV5-1; size: .; J: TRBJ2-1; DNA: TGCGCCAGCAGCCAGACTAGCGAATCCTACAATGAGCAGTTCTTC; CDR3: CASSQTSESYNEQFF
D: TRBD1; V: TRBV7-9; size: .; J: TRBJ1-2; DNA: TGTGCCAGCAGCCTGGGGACAGACTGGGGCTACACCTTC; CDR3: CASSLGTDWGYTF